Given below is one T cell receptor beta chain in context. Its antigen is still unknown. These data are taken from a study of identical twins. Broader study findings: Out-of-frame alpha sequences common to twins were enriched for low generation probability. There was more out-of-frame TCR alpha sharing in monozygotic twins than models estimated. Insertions ran lower in abundant cord blood beta clonotypes, though not in memory repertoires.

MiXCR, run by TCRdb on the 5' RACE reads, gives a single entry per CDR3 protein. In the table there are 300,000 to 400,000 distinct CDR3 sequences, roughly 10% of which are singletons. The TCR sequence derives from a woman between 50 and 59 years old in good health. The sample was naive T cells sorted from blood.

This chain's CDR3 is CASSPSRGQRSYEQYF. As DNA, the CDR3 is TGTGCCAGTAGTCCCAGCAGGGGACAGAGGTCCTACGAGCAGTACTTC. The rearrangement uses TRBV19 and TRBJ2-7, with TRBD1 matching over 7 bases. The V and J ends lost 5 bases and 1 base, in that order; junction bases with no gene match: 11. CDR1 and CDR2 (germline): LNHDA, SQIVND (reference sequence). The CDR3 extends over 16 amino acids. Full variable domain (missing parts from reference TRBV19 and TRBJ2-7): DGGITQSPKYLFRKEGQNVTLSCEQNLNHDAMYWYRQDPGQGLRLIYYSQIVNDFQKGDIAEGYSVSREKKESFPLTVTSAQKNPTAFYLCASSPSRGQRSYEQYFGPGTRLTVT.